The rows below give T cell receptor beta chains drawn from one sample of a study of regulatory and conventional T cells in RAG deficiency. Clones were sequenced by immunoSEQ multiplex PCR, and TCRdb holds only the in-frame ones, with some missing. The table includes about 24,000 clones, 95% to 97% detected once. The same data also contributed to another study, on regulatory T cells.

Sequencing was carried out using CD25- CD4+ T cells sorted from blood. These receptors came from a human donor in good health. Both conserved end residues are part of each CDR3. The D gene is left open where the match is weak. Not all rows give a size; the values are once, few, many and, for expanded clones, a class.

>-|TRBV19|-|TRBJ1-3
CASTHPGSSSGNTIYF
TGTGCCAGTACACATCCGGGATCCTCCTCTGGAAACACCATATATTTT
>-|TRBV28|-|TRBJ1-1
CASSQRQNTEAFF
TGTGCCAGCAGCCAAAGACAGAACACTGAAGCTTTCTTT
>TRBD1|TRBV6-5|-|TRBJ1-2
CASRSPGTGNYGYTF
TGTGCCAGCAGGAGTCCCGGGACAGGGAACTATGGCTACACCTTC
>-|TRBV5-1|once|TRBJ2-4
CASSLQPREELAKNIQYF
TGCGCCAGCAGCTTACAACCCCGAGAGGAGCTAGCCAAAAACATTCAGTACTTC
>-|TRBV28|once|TRBJ1-5
CASSSSKLSYSNQPQHF
TGTGCCAGCAGTTCCTCTAAATTGAGTTATAGCAATCAGCCCCAGCATTTT
>TRBD1|TRBV7-2|-|TRBJ1-1
CASSRDRASIEAFF
TGTGCCAGCAGCCGGGACAGAGCCTCTATTGAAGCTTTCTTT
>-|TRBV10-3|-|TRBJ1-4
CAISPGQGGQKLFF
TGTGCCATCAGCCCCGGGCAGGGAGGACAAAAACTGTTTTTT
>-|TRBV19|-|TRBJ1-4
CARDREKLFF
TGTGCCAGAGACAGGGAAAAACTGTTTTTT
>-|TRBV27|-|TRBJ1-4
CASMWQKFATNEKLFF
TGTGCCAGCATGTGGCAGAAGTTTGCAACTAATGAAAAACTGTTTTTT
>TRBD1|TRBV6-5|-|TRBJ2-5
CASSYGDRKETQYF
TGTGCCAGCAGTTACGGGGACAGGAAAGAGACCCAGTACTTC
>-|TRBV9|-|TRBJ2-7
CASSVGTLSSYEQYF
TGTGCCAGCAGCGTAGGGACTCTCAGCTCCTACGAGCAGTACTTC
>TRBD1|TRBV27|once|TRBJ1-2
CASSATHRGSYGYTF
TGTGCCAGCAGCGCTACCCACAGGGGTAGCTATGGCTACACCTTC
>-|TRBV5-1|-|TRBJ1-1
CASSLEVRGNTEAFF
TGCGCCAGCAGCTTAGAGGTCAGGGGGAACACTGAAGCTTTCTTT
>-|TRBV28|once|TRBJ1-4
CASSETTRGEKLFF
TGTGCCAGCAGTGAAACGACCCGGGGGGAAAAACTGTTTTTT
>-|TRBV5-1|-|TRBJ2-5
CASTRDSGQETQYF
TGCGCCAGCACTCGGGACTCGGGCCAAGAGACCCAGTACTTC
>-|TRBV5-1|-|TRBJ1-4
CASSLGAATNEKLFF
TGCGCCAGCAGCTTGGGGGCAGCAACTAATGAAAAACTGTTTTTT
>-|TRBV4-2|-|TRBJ2-1
CASSQDMGHEQFF
TGTGCCAGCAGCCAAGATATGGGCCATGAGCAGTTCTTC
>TRBD2|TRBV5-5|-|TRBJ2-1
CASSPRGGGFSYNEQFF
TGTGCCAGCAGCCCAAGGGGCGGGGGGTTCTCCTACAATGAGCAGTTCTTC
>-|TRBV9|-|TRBJ1-3
CASNPPGSGNTIYF
TGTGCCAGCAACCCTCCGGGCTCTGGAAACACCATATATTTT
>TRBD2|TRBV25-1|-|TRBJ2-3
CASRKATSGGFTDTQYF
TGTGCCAGCAGGAAAGCGACTAGCGGGGGGTTCACAGATACGCAGTATTTT
>-|TRBV19|-|TRBJ2-1
CASRSGGPYNEQFF
TGTGCCAGTAGATCGGGGGGCCCCTACAATGAGCAGTTCTTC
>-|TRBV10-3|-|TRBJ2-5
CAVGAQETQYF
TGTGCCGTAGGGGCCCAAGAGACCCAGTACTTC
>-|TRBV6-1|-|TRBJ2-7
CASSEEFRYRSAYEQYF
TGTGCCAGCAGTGAAGAATTTCGATATCGAAGTGCATACGAGCAGTACTTC
>TRBD1|TRBV5-8|-|TRBJ1-1
CASSPPWGQHINTEAFF
TGTGCCAGCAGCCCGCCGTGGGGACAGCACATCAACACTGAAGCTTTCTTT
>-|TRBV28|-|TRBJ2-4
CASSSAGAKLAKNIQYF
TGTGCCAGCAGTTCAGCAGGGGCAAAACTAGCCAAAAACATTCAGTACTTC
>TRBD1|TRBV27|once|TRBJ2-7
CASSLLDGTGGFEQYF
TGTGCCAGCAGTTTATTAGACGGGACAGGGGGCTTCGAGCAGTACTTC
>-|TRBV27|-|TRBJ2-3
CASSPQRGVPTDTQYF
TGTGCCAGCAGTCCTCAACGAGGCGTGCCTACAGATACGCAGTATTTT
>TRBD1|TRBV11-1|-|TRBJ2-2
CASSSPRGQHTGELFF
TGTGCCAGCAGCTCACCCAGGGGGCAGCACACCGGGGAGCTGTTTTTT
>TRBD1|TRBV6-5|once|TRBJ2-2
CASSRTGGAAGELFF
TGTGCCAGCAGTCGGACAGGGGGCGCCGCCGGGGAGCTGTTTTTT
>TRBD1|TRBV6-5|once|TRBJ1-1
CASRRTGERHEAFF
TGTGCCAGCAGACGGACAGGGGAAAGACATGAAGCTTTCTTT